One and the same sample provided the 8 T cell receptor beta chains below, sequenced in a study of blood T cell repertoires in COVID-19. Profiled with immunoSEQ multiplex PCR; TCRdb holds only in-frame clones, not every one. The profile shows approximately 260,000 clones, roughly 86% of them singletons. Sequenced sample: PBMCs or T cells enriched from blood (not recorded which). The receptors were gathered from a woman aged 40-49 years with acute COVID-19.

V usage is TRBV15 and J usage is TRBJ2-1, with 9 bases fitting TRBD1. This CDR3 region has 15 residues. The junction had 6 bases not matched to a gene; V was cut back by 2 bases and J by 7 bases. Per germline, CDR1 LNHNV and CDR2 YYDKDF (reference sequence). For the CDR3, the DNA is TGTGCCACCAGCAGACTTGGGACAGGGAAAAATGAGCAGTTCTTC. Encoded protein: CATSRLGTGKNEQFF. Full variable domain (rest looked up from reference TRBV15 and TRBJ2-1): DAMVIQNPRYQVTQFGKPVTLSCSQTLNHNVMYWYQQKSSQAPKLLFHYYDKDFNNEADTPDNFQSRRPNTSFCFLDIRSPGLGDTAMYLCATSRLGTGKNEQFFGPGTRLTVL.

The chain combines TRBV7-2 with TRBJ2-7; TRBD1 is a possible D gene (6 bases). There are 15 residues in the CDR3. V lost 4 bases to trimming and J lost 2 bases, with 15 bases between them. The germline gives CDR1 SGHTA, CDR2 FQGNSA. The CDR3 spells CASSSLDRQPYEQYF. The CDR3 DNA sequence: TGTGCCAGCAGCTCCTTAGACAGGCAACCCTACGAGCAGTACTTC.

V and J are TRBV14 and TRBJ2-3, with D hard to call. CDR3 length: 15 residues. V was cut by 4 bases and J by 3 bases, with 14 bases left in between. Germline-derived CDR1 and CDR2 are SGHDN and FVKESK. The CDR3 loop is CASSLYDPRTDTQYF. Written as DNA, the CDR3 is TGTGCCAGCAGCCTATATGACCCTAGGACAGATACGCAGTATTTT.

This sequence joins TRBV5-8 and TRBJ2-1; D gene ambiguous. V lost 3 bases, J lost 0 bases, and 7 bases lay in between. Germline lookup yields CDR1 SGHTS and CDR2 YDEGEE. The CDR3 has 14 residues. DNA for the CDR3: TGTGCCAGCAGCTCAATGTTCTCCTACAATGAGCAGTTCTTC. Its translation: CASSSMFSYNEQFF.

V gene TRBV12-3 or TRBV12-4 combines with J gene TRBJ1-2; no clear D. Between the trimmed V and J ends, which lost 1 base and 4 bases, there was a span of 4 bases. CDR3 length equals 12 residues. The CDR3 coding sequence is TGTGCCAGCAGTTTAGGAGCCTATGGCTACACCTTC. Protein product: CASSLGAYGYTF.

The chain combines TRBV19 with TRBJ1-1; TRBD1 might be the D (6 bases). Germline V lookup: CDR1 LNHDA, CDR2 SQIVND (reference sequence). V was cut by 6 bases and J by 2 bases, with 16 bases left in between. The CDR3 is made up of 15 amino acids. The CDR3 loop is CASSPSGGINTEAFF. For the CDR3, the DNA is TGTGCCAGTAGCCCCAGCGGGGGCATAAACACTGAAGCTTTCTTT.

This clone was seen only a few times. The V gene is TRBV5-4, the J gene TRBJ2-3, with 9 positions matching TRBD2. The V gene end was trimmed by 0 bases and the J gene end by 5 bases; junction bases not matched to a gene: 7. Germline V CDR1 and CDR2: SGHNT, YYREEE (reference sequence). The CDR3 runs 16 residues. The CDR3 region is CASSLGVAGAGDTQYF. CDR3 nucleotides: TGTGCCAGCAGCTTGGGGGTAGCGGGAGCGGGAGATACGCAGTATTTT. The whole variable domain, remainder taken from reference TRBV5-4 and TRBJ2-3, is ETGVTQSPTHLIKTRGQQVTLRCSSQSGHNTVSWYQQALGQGPQFIFQYYREEENGRGNFPPRFSGLQFPNYSSELNVNALELDDSALYLCASSLGVAGAGDTQYFGPGTRLTVL.

The chain is built from TRBV5-1 and TRBJ2-2; 8 bases line up with TRBD2. The CDR3 has 15 amino acids. Germline V gene data show CDR1 as SGHRS and CDR2 as YFSETQ. Unmatched junction bases numbered 4, after V lost 0 bases and J lost 6 bases. The CDR3 loop reads CASSLVGLDAGELFF. CDR3 DNA: TGCGCCAGCAGCTTGGTGGGACTAGACGCCGGGGAGCTGTTTTTT.